This T cell receptor (beta chain) was found in a study of vaccination effects on CD4 cells after COVID-19. Study context: Post-vaccine draws lagged the second dose by a median of 72 days.

Sequencing used immunoSEQ multiplex PCR; TCRdb keeps in-frame clones, though not all of them. The sample holds about 81,000 clones, around 74% seen once. Germline CDR1 MDHEN, CDR2 SYDVKM. This CDR3 has 15 residues. With 4 bases clipped from V and 5 bases from J, the junction kept 11 bases outside the gene matches. ViraFEST expansion of antigen-specific CD4+ T cells with viral peptide pools preceded sequencing. The culture ran for approximately 9 days before CD4+ T cells were isolated. Either the mRNA-1273 or the BNT162b2 vaccine was given to participants as two doses. They grew a few million PBMC in each well, adding 9.5 to 10 IU/ml IL-2 and 10 ug/ml peptides. Cultures had half their medium replaced with IL-2 medium on days 3 and 7. On this clone itself: Its antigen is undetermined.

The origin of this receptor is a human donor who received a COVID-19 vaccine. The chain carries TRBV28 and TRBJ2-7; the match to TRBD2 covers 7 bases. Material: CD4+ T cells from PBMCs cultured with HCoV-OC43 spike peptides, obtained after COVID-19 vaccination. Stated subset: HCoV-OC43 spike overlapping peptide pool stimulation. The CDR3 sequence: CASSSWGGGVDEQYV. The CDR3 DNA follows: TGTGCCAGCAGTTCTTGGGGCGGGGGAGTGGACGAGCAGTACGTC.